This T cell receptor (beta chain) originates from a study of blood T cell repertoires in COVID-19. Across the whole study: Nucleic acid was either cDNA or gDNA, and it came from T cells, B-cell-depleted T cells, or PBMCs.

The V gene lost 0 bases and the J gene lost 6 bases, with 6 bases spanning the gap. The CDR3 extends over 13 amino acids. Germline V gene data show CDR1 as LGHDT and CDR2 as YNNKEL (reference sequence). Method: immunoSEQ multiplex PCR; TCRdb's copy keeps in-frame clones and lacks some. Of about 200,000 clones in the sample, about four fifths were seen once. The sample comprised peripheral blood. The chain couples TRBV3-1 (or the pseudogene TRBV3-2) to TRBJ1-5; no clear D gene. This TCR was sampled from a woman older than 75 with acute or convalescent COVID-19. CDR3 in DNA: TGTGCCAGCAGCCAAGATCGGGTTCAGCCCCAGCATTTT. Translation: CASSQDRVQPQHF.